Below are 26 T cell receptor beta chains sequenced from a single sample in a study of shared clonotypes between healthy human individuals. Measured with immunoSEQ multiplex PCR; TCRdb has only the in-frame clones, and not every one. The repertoire holds under 130,000 clones, with about 70% as singletons. Sequences were obtained from memory CD8+ T cells sorted from blood. Documented subset: CD45RO+ cells pooled with CCR7-negative TemRA cells. These TCRs come from a woman under 40 in good health.

This rearrangement joins TRBV2 to TRBJ2-7; possible D gene TRBD2, 5 bases. V was pared by 2 bases and J by 0 bases, with 20 bases between. The CDR3 is 18 amino acids. Germline V gene data show CDR1 as SNHLY and CDR2 as FYNNEI. CDR3 sequence (DNA): TGTGCCAGCAGTGAACAGCTCGGAGTTCTTGGGAGCTCCTACGAGCAGTACTTC. Encoded protein: CASSEQLGVLGSSYEQYF.

This chain links TRBV10-1 with TRBJ2-2; D not resolved. The CDR3 covers 13 residues. Germline loops: CDR1 WNHNN, CDR2 SYGVQD (reference sequence). V lost 2 bases and J 3 bases, leaving 4 bases between the germline ends. CDR3 loop: CASSEMDTGELFF. The CDR3 nucleotides read TGCGCCAGCAGTGAGATGGACACCGGGGAGCTGTTTTTT.

The chain carries TRBV28 and TRBJ1-1; 7 bases match TRBD1. The V gene's germline CDR1 is MDHEN and CDR2 SYDVKM. The trim removed 5 bases at V and 8 bases at J, leaving 11 bases unmatched. CDR3 size: 14 residues. CDR3 sequence: CASSTPADRNEAFF. In nucleotides, the CDR3 is TGTGCCAGCAGTACACCCGCGGACAGGAACGAAGCTTTCTTT.

The rearrangement joins TRBV10-2 to TRBJ2-6; unclear D gene. The CDR3 length is 14 residues. In germline, CDR1 is WSHSY, CDR2 SAAADI. The germline V and J ends were trimmed by 7 bases and 0 bases, with 7 bases remaining between them. The CDR3 spells CASITDSGANVLTF. In DNA form, the CDR3 reads TGCGCCAGCATTACAGACTCTGGGGCCAACGTCCTGACTTTC.

The V call is TRBV27, the J call TRBJ2-3, with 12 bases matching TRBD2. In germline, CDR1 is MNHEY, CDR2 SMNVEV (reference sequence). This CDR3 is 19 amino acids long. J was trimmed by 1 base and V by 4 bases; bases with no gene match: 12. The CDR3 DNA follows: TGTGCCAGCAGTTCTGTTTTCCTAGCGGGAGGGCCCGGCACAGATACGCAGTATTTT. This encodes CASSSVFLAGGPGTDTQYF.

This clone was seen ten or more times. CDR3 sequence (DNA): TGTGCCAGCAGCGCCCGGACGGGAGGGAATTCACCCCTCCACTTT. Translating gives CASSARTGGNSPLHF. V is TRBV7-9 and J is TRBJ1-6; D is unclear. CDR1 and CDR2 from the germline V gene are SEHNR and FQNEAQ (reference sequence). This CDR3 region has 15 residues. Trimming took 5 bases from V and 7 from J, leaving 15 bases between them.

This clone came up once. The chain employs TRBV9 and TRBJ2-1, with D perhaps matching TRBD1 or TRBD2 (5 bases each). The length of the CDR3 is 14 residues. Trimming removed 3 bases at V and 7 bases at J, with 14 bases between. Germline V gene sequence: CDR1 SGDLS, CDR2 YYNGEE. The CDR3 DNA reads as TGTGCCAGCAGCGCCTGGGGCCCGGGGAATGAGCAGTTCTTC. Translated: CASSAWGPGNEQFF.

This clone appeared a few times. The chain has TRBV2 and TRBJ2-3; TRBD2 agrees at 9 bases. V shed 8 bases and J 5 bases; nucleotides not matched to a gene: 11. Germline CDR1 is SNHLY and CDR2 is FYNNEI. The CDR3 runs 15 residues. The CDR3 region has the DNA TGTGCCAGCGATGGGGTGGGACTAGCAGGAGATACGCAGTATTTT. Encoded protein: CASDGVGLAGDTQYF.

This chain connects TRBV28 to TRBJ1-3, with 11 bases that match TRBD1. CDR1 is MDHEN and CDR2 is SYDVKM in the germline V gene. Unmatched junction bases numbered 10, after V lost 3 bases and J lost 3 bases. The CDR3 is 18 amino acids. Written as DNA, the CDR3 is TGTGCCAGCAGTTTCCGGGACAGGGGGTTGCCTCATGGAAACACCATATATTTT. It is translated as CASSFRDRGLPHGNTIYF. Based on the CDR3 plus reference TRBV28 and TRBJ1-3, the full variable domain is DVKVTQSSRYLVKRTGEKVFLECVQDMDHENMFWYRQDPGLGLRLIYFSYDVKMKEKGDIPEGYSVSREKKERFSLILESASTNQTSMYLCASSFRDRGLPHGNTIYFGEGSWLTVV.

In this sample, this clone turned up once. The chain is built from TRBV7-8 and TRBJ1-2, with D tentatively TRBD1 (5 bases). With 0 bases removed from V and 7 bases from J, the gap between germline ends came to 15 bases. This CDR3 is built from 15 residues. CDR1 and CDR2 (germline): SGHVS, FQNEAQ. Written as DNA, the CDR3 is TGTGCCAGCAGCTTAGCCGGGACCTTTGTTCCTGGCTACACCTTC. Amino acids: CASSLAGTFVPGYTF.

This clone was counted between two and nine times. The chain couples TRBV6-4 to TRBJ2-1, with D tentatively TRBD1 or TRBD2 (6 bases each). V was shortened by 0 bases and J by 0 bases, with 9 bases between the two germline ends. The CDR3 totals 16 residues. The germline V gene encodes CDR1 MRHNA and CDR2 SNTAGT. DNA of the CDR3: TGTGCCAGCAGTGACTCTGGAGGGGGCTCCTACAATGAGCAGTTCTTC. It is translated as CASSDSGGGSYNEQFF.

The chain employs TRBV7-6 and TRBJ2-3, with D possibly being TRBD1 (6 bases). CDR1 SGHVS and CDR2 FNYEAQ come from the germline V gene. The CDR3 is 18 residues long. The V gene lost 6 bases and the J gene lost 3 bases, with 25 bases spanning the gap. The DNA of the CDR3 is TGTGCCAGCAGGATCTCCGGTGAACCCCATAGGGGGACAGATACGCAGTATTTT. The encoded protein is CASRISGEPHRGTDTQYF.

The chain joins TRBV19 to TRBJ1-5; 7 bases are a match to TRBD1. The CDR3 length is 16 residues. J gave up 5 bases and V 3 bases, and 10 bases lay outside the gene matches. CDR1 is LNHDA, CDR2 SQIVND, per germline (reference sequence). Written as DNA, the CDR3 is TGTGCCAGTAGTATGCACAGGGGCAAAGGGGATCAGCCCCAGCATTTT. It translates to CASSMHRGKGDQPQHF. The whole variable domain, filled in from reference TRBV19 and TRBJ1-5, reads DGGITQSPKYLFRKEGQNVTLSCEQNLNHDAMYWYRQDPGQGLRLIYYSQIVNDFQKGDIAEGYSVSREKKESFPLTVTSAQKNPTAFYLCASSMHRGKGDQPQHFGDGTRLSIL.

The chain uses TRBV15 and TRBJ2-1; the D gene is possibly TRBD2 (6 bases). The CDR3 runs 16 residues. V shed 4 bases and J shed 6 bases, with 19 bases lying between them. Per the germline V gene, CDR1 is LNHNV and CDR2 is YYDKDF (reference sequence). The CDR3 region is CATSTPYGSLLNEQFF. The CDR3, as DNA: TGTGCCACCAGCACCCCCTACGGGAGCCTCCTCAATGAGCAGTTCTTC. The entire variable domain, with the rest obtained from reference TRBV15 and TRBJ2-1, is as follows: DAMVIQNPRYQVTQFGKPVTLSCSQTLNHNVMYWYQQKSSQAPKLLFHYYDKDFNNEADTPDNFQSRRPNTSFCFLDIRSPGLGDTAMYLCATSTPYGSLLNEQFFGPGTRLTVL.

This clone occurred once. The rearrangement joins TRBV5-1 to TRBJ2-3; D call uncertain. This CDR3 spans 15 amino acids. V lost 2 bases, J lost 2 bases, and 12 bases lay in between. Looked up from germline, CDR1 is SGHRS and CDR2 is YFSETQ. The CDR3 loop reads CASSFRLAYTDTQYF. The CDR3 nucleotides read TGCGCCAGCAGCTTTAGGTTGGCTTACACAGATACGCAGTATTTT.

The genes are TRBV19 and TRBJ2-1; 12 positions match TRBD2. Germline CDR1 reads LNHDA; CDR2 reads SQIVND (reference sequence). This CDR3 region has 14 residues. V shed 9 bases, J shed 7 bases, and the junction held 7 bases outside the gene matches. CDR3 DNA: TGTGCCAGCAGACTAGCGGGAGTCGAAAATGAGCAGTTCTTC. Translated, it gives CASRLAGVENEQFF.

The genes are TRBV7-6 and TRBJ1-1; D is ambiguous. Germline V gene sequence: CDR1 SGHVS, CDR2 FNYEAQ. Trimming took off 5 bases at V and 6 bases at J, with 10 bases between the two ends. The CDR3 has 12 residues. This CDR3 is CASSHLGAEAFF. CDR3 DNA: TGTGCCAGCAGCCACCTCGGGGCTGAAGCTTTCTTT. Full variable domain (outside the CDR3, taken from reference TRBV7-6 and TRBJ1-1): GAGVSQSPRYKVTKRGQDVALRCDPISGHVSLYWYRQALGQGPEFLTYFNYEAQQDKSGLPNDRFSAERPEGSISTLTIQRTEQRDSAMYRCASSHLGAEAFFGQGTRLTVV.

This chain joins TRBV5-4 and TRBJ2-1, with TRBD1 matching 9 bases. The J segment lost 8 bases and the V segment lost 4 bases, leaving 13 bases of the junction unmatched. The CDR3 length is 16 residues. Germline-derived CDR1 and CDR2 are SGHNT and YYREEE (reference sequence). CDR3 residues: CASSRGRDRVFDEQFF. CDR3 DNA sequence: TGTGCCAGCAGCAGGGGCCGGGACAGGGTTTTTGATGAGCAGTTCTTC.

V is TRBV9 and J is TRBJ2-2; 13 positions match TRBD2. V shed 3 bases and J 5 bases; nucleotides not matched to a gene: 4. Germline CDR1 SGDLS, CDR2 YYNGEE. The CDR3 spans 16 residues. The CDR3 bases are TGTGCCAGCAGCGACGGACTAGCGGGAGTTACCGGGGAGCTGTTTTTT. This gives the protein CASSDGLAGVTGELFF.

The V and J genes are TRBV2 and TRBJ2-7, with 13 bases that match TRBD2. V gave up 3 bases and J gave up 6 bases; unmatched junction bases: 5. This CDR3 is 15 amino acids long. CDR1 is SNHLY and CDR2 is FYNNEI in the germline V gene. The CDR3 sequence: CASSDWTSGRPEQYF. The CDR3 DNA is TGTGCCAGCAGTGATTGGACTAGCGGGAGACCCGAGCAGTACTTC.

V and J are TRBV4-2 and TRBJ1-5, with D maybe TRBD1 (5 bases). The CDR3 loop spans 16 amino acids. V was pared by 3 bases and J by 1 base, with 13 bases between. CDR1 is LGHNA and CDR2 is YNFKEQ in the germline V gene. This chain's CDR3 is CASSQQKDSSNQPQHF. The CDR3 DNA sequence: TGTGCCAGCAGCCAGCAAAAAGACAGCAGCAATCAGCCCCAGCATTTT.

The chain links TRBV10-2 to TRBJ2-2; TRBD2 agrees at 10 bases. CDR1 and CDR2 from the germline V gene are WSHSY and SAAADI. The CDR3 contains 15 residues. V lost 6 bases to trimming and J lost 5 bases; unmatched junction nucleotides: 6. CDR3 residues: CASSWSGRETGELFF. Written as DNA, the CDR3 is TGCGCCAGCAGCTGGAGCGGGAGGGAAACCGGGGAGCTGTTTTTT.

CDR3 sequence: CASSVEGTSREQFF. In DNA, the CDR3 is TGTGCCAGCAGCGTAGAAGGGACTAGTCGAGAGCAGTTCTTC. The chain recombines TRBV9 with TRBJ2-1, with TRBD2 matching 8 bases. The J segment lost 10 bases and the V segment lost 0 bases, leaving 6 bases of the junction unmatched. This CDR3 is 14 amino acids long. Germline CDR1 and CDR2: SGDLS and YYNGEE.

The chain has TRBV2 and TRBJ2-7, with 7 bases that match TRBD1. Germline-derived CDR1 and CDR2 are SNHLY and FYNNEI. The CDR3 runs 16 residues. J was trimmed by 0 bases and V by 6 bases; bases with no gene match: 11. The CDR3 region is CASRWAGGLNSYEQYF. The CDR3 DNA follows: TGTGCCAGCAGGTGGGCAGGGGGATTGAACTCCTACGAGCAGTACTTC.

This chain links TRBV5-1 with TRBJ2-2; 7 positions agree with TRBD1. Germline V gives CDR1 SGHRS, CDR2 YFSETQ. The CDR3 contains 15 residues. The J segment lost 1 base and the V segment lost 4 bases, leaving 4 bases of the junction unmatched. CDR3 protein: CASSPGTENTGELFF. Written as DNA, the CDR3 is TGCGCCAGCAGCCCCGGGACAGAGAACACCGGGGAGCTGTTTTTT.

This clone has just a few counts. V is TRBV7-8 and J is TRBJ1-2; D might be TRBD1 (5 bases). The CDR3 sequence is 16 residues long. The V end was cut by 1 base, the J end by 4 bases, with 16 bases between. Germline CDR1 reads SGHVS; CDR2 reads FQNEAQ. CDR3 nucleotide sequence: TGTGCCAGCAGCTTAGAGAGTGGGGGGTTTTTCTATGGCTACACCTTC. This translates into CASSLESGGFFYGYTF.